This T cell receptor (beta chain) was sequenced for a study of T cells in tuberculosis. Whole-study context: IGRA-negative adolescents, IGRA-positive adolescents with latent tuberculosis and adults with active tuberculosis formed this South African cohort.

J was trimmed by 6 bases and V by 4 bases; bases with no gene match: 5. Germline V gene data show CDR1 as SGDLS and CDR2 as YYNGEE. There are 14 residues in the CDR3. Assay: immunoSEQ multiplex PCR; the TCRdb copy retains only in-frame clones and omits some. The sample holds 30,000 or so clones, around 95% seen once. This clone has only one observation. V is TRBV9 and J is TRBJ2-3; 10 positions match TRBD2. The sequence derives from a donor aged 10-30 years with latent tuberculosis or without tuberculosis infection. Sequenced sample: PBMCs. The CDR3 sequence: CASSTSGVADTQYF. CDR3 nucleotides: TGTGCCAGCAGCACTAGCGGGGTCGCGGATACGCAGTATTTT. The complete variable domain, with remaining parts taken from reference TRBV9 and TRBJ2-3, reads DSGVTQTPKHLITATGQRVTLRCSPRSGDLSVYWYQQSLDQGLQFLIQYYNGEERAKGNILERFSAQQFPDLHSELNLSSLELGDSALYFCASSTSGVADTQYFGPGTRLTVL.